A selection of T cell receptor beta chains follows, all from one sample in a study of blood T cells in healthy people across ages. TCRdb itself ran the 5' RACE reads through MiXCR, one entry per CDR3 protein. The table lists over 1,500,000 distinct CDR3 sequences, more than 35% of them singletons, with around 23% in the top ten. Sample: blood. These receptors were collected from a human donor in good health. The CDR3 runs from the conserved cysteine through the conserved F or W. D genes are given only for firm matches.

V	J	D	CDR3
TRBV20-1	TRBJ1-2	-	CSARDYTF
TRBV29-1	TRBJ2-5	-	CSAEGPGQEAQYF
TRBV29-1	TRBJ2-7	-	CSVGWGPEQYF
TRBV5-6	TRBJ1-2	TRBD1	CASSADPTGVGEDGYTF
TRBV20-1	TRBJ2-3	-	CSARVRGVDTQYF
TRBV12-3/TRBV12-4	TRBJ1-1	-	CASSWRFTEAFF
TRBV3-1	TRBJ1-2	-	CASSQEPGRNYGYTF
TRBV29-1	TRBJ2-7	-	CSASGLPSSYEQYF
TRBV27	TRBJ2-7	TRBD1	CASSLSGTDHSYEQYF
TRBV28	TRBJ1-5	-	CACSTPPSNQPQHF